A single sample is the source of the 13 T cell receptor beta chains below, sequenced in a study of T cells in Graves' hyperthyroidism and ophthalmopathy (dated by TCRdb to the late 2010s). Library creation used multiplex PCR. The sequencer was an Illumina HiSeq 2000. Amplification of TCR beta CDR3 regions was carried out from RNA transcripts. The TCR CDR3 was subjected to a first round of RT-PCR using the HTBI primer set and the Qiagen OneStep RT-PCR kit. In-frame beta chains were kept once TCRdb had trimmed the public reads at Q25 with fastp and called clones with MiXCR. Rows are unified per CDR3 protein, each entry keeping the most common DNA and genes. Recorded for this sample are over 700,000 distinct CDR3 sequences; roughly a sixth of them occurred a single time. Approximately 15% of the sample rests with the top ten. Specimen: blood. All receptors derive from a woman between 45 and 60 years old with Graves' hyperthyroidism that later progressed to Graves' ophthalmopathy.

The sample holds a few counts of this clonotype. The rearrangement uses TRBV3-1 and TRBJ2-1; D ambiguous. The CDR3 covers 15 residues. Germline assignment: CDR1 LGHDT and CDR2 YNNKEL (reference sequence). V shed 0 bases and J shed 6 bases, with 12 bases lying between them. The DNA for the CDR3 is TGTGCCAGCAGCCAAGATGGGGATCTGGGCAATGAGCAGTTCTTC. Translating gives CASSQDGDLGNEQFF.

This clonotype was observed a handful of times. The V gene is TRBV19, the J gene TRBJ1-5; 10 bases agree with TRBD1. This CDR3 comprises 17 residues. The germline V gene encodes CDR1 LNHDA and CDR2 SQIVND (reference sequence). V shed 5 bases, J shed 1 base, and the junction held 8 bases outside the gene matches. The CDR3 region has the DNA TGTGCCAGTAGTCCTCGACAGGGGGCGGTGAGCAATCAGCCCCAGCATTTT. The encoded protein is CASSPRQGAVSNQPQHF.

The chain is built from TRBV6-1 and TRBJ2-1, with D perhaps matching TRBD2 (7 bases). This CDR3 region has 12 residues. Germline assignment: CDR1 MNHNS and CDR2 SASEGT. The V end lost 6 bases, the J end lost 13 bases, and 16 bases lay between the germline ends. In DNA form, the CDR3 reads TGTGCCAGCAGAACGGCTCGGGGGGCTCAGTTCTTC. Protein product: CASRTARGAQFF.

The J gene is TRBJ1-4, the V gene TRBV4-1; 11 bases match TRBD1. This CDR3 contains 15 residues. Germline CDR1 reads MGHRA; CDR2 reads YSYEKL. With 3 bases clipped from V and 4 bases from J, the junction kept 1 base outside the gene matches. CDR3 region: CASSQGQGDNEKLFF. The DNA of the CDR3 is TGCGCCAGCAGCCAGGGACAGGGGGATAATGAAAAACTGTTTTTT.

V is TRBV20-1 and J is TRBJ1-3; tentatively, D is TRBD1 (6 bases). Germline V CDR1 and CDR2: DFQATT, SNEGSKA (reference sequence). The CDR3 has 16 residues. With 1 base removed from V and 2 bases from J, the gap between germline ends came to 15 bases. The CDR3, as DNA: TGCAGTGCTAGAGCAGGGGTCTCCCCCCCTGGAAACACCATATATTTT. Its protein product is CSARAGVSPPGNTIYF.

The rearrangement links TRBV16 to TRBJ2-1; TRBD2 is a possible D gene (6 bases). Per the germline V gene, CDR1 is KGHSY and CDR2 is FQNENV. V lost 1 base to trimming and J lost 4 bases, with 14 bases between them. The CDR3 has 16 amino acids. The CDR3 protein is CASSQFGGQGYNEQFF. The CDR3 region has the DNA TGTGCCAGCAGCCAATTCGGAGGGCAGGGTTACAATGAGCAGTTCTTC.

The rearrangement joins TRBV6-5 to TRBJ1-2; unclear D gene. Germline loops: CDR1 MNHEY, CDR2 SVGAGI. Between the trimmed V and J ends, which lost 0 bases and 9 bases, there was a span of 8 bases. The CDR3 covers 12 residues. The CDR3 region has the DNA TGTGCCAGCAGTTACTCGTCTTCTAGCTACACCTTC. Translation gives CASSYSSSSYTF.

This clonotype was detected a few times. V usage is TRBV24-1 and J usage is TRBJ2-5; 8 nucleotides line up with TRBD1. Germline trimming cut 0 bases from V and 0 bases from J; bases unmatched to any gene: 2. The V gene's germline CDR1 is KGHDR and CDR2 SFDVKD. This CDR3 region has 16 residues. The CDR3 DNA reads TGTGCCACCAGTGATTTGGACAGGGGACACCAAGAGACCCAGTACTTC. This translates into CATSDLDRGHQETQYF.

The CDR3 coding sequence is TGCGCCAGCAGCTGGGAGACGGCTGGAAACACCATATATTTT. Its translation is CASSWETAGNTIYF. The V call is TRBV5-1, the J call TRBJ1-3; D unclear. The CDR3 is 14 residues long. V was cut by 3 bases and J by 2 bases, with 9 bases left in between. CDR1 and CDR2 (germline): SGHRS, YFSETQ.

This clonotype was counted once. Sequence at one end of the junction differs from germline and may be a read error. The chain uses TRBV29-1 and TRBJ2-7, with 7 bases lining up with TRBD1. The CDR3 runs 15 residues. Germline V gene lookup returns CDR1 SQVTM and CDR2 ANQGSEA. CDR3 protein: CSAEESWDSRSEQYF. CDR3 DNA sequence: TGCAGCGCTGAAGAGTCCTGGGACAGCCGGAGCGAGCAGTACTTC.

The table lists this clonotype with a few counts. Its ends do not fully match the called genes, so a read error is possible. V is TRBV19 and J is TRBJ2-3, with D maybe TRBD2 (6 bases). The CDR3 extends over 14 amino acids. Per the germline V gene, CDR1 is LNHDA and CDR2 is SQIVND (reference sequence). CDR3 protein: CASSIGGGADTQYF. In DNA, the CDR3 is TGTGCCAGCAGTATTGGGGGAGGCGCAGATACGCAGTATTTT.

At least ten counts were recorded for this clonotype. CDR3 coding DNA: TGTGCCAGCAGCTTAGGTCCCCTCTATGGCTACACCTTC. Its protein product is CASSLGPLYGYTF. V usage is TRBV7-2 and J usage is TRBJ1-2; unclear D gene. The germline CDR1 and CDR2 sequences are SGHTA and FQGNSA. The CDR3 length is 13 residues. V was clipped by 1 base and J by 4 bases, with 7 bases between them.

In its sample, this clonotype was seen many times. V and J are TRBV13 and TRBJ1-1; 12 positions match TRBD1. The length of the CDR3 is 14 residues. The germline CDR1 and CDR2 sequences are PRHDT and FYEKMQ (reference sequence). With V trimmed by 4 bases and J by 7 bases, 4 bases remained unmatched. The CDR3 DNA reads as TGTGCCAGCAGCTCGGGACAGGGGGCGCGTGAAGCTTTCTTT. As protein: CASSSGQGAREAFF.